This TCR beta chain was observed in a study of T cell responses to AZD1222 COVID-19 vaccine. General study findings and limits: All repertoire sampling was performed exclusively after the peak T cell response.

Germline assignment: CDR1 MNHEY and CDR2 SVGAGI. CDR3 length: 14 residues. V was clipped by 7 bases and J by 4 bases; unmatched bases: 6. A remark on this clone: Its antigen remains unidentified.

Libraries were prepared by immunoSEQ multiplex PCR; TCRdb keeps only in-frame clonotypes and omits some of them. The table records under 150,000 clones, 93% of them present only once. The sample consisted of peripheral blood, taken on day 0 of AZD1222 vaccination. The chain carries TRBV6-5 and TRBJ1-5, with 8 bases matching TRBD1. The origin of this receptor is an adult in good health. Written as DNA, the CDR3 is TGTGCCAGCAACTCCGGACAGGGAAATCAGCCCCAGCATTTT. The encoded protein is CASNSGQGNQPQHF.